This T cell receptor beta chain was captured in a study of T cells after somatic rescue of genetic block. Assay: immunoSEQ multiplex PCR; the TCRdb copy retains only in-frame clones and omits some. The sample includes approximately 71,000 clones, around 92% of them seen just once. This clone turned up a few times. Sequencing was carried out using peripheral blood mononuclear cells (PBMCs). The TCR comes from a man between 40 and 49 years old.

The CDR3: CASSLDPTGQETQYF. In DNA form, the CDR3 reads TGCGCCAGCAGCTTGGACCCGACGGGACAAGAGACCCAGTACTTC. The chain combines TRBV5-1 with TRBJ2-5, with D possibly TRBD2 on 5 matching bases. CDR3 length: 15 residues. V was trimmed by 0 bases and J by 2 bases, leaving 11 bases between them. The germline gives CDR1 SGHRS, CDR2 YFSETQ. Supplemented by reference TRBV5-1 and TRBJ2-5, the full variable domain reads KAGVTQTPRYLIKTRGQQVTLSCSPISGHRSVSWYQQTPGQGLQFLFEYFSETQRNKGNFPGRFSGRQFSNSRSEMNVSTLELGDSALYLCASSLDPTGQETQYFGPGTRLLVL.